The clone carrying this T cell receptor beta chain was counted once. The authors' processing: The assay estimated nucleated cells by amplifying reference gene primers. The protocol was immunoSEQ multiplex PCR, while the TCRdb copy is restricted to in-frame clones and leaves out a portion. V, J and clone size were drawn from that table, and D and trimming were deduced from the DNA. The sample records about 220,000 clones, about 88% being singletons. This specimen comes from a study of blood T cell repertoires in COVID-19. Overall study: Sources were T cells, B-cell-depleted T cells, or PBMCs; the material itself was cDNA or gDNA.

The Seattle patients, enrolled during active infection, were followed longitudinally. The germline V gene has CDR1 MDHEN and CDR2 SYDVKM. V was pared by 8 bases and J by 4 bases, with 18 bases between. This CDR3 is 16 amino acids long. Input material: peripheral blood. This clonotype originated in a woman in her fifties or sixties with COVID-19, enrolled during active disease. The V call is TRBV28, the J call TRBJ1-6, with D perhaps matching TRBD1 (5 bases). This CDR3 is CASLPWTPAYNSPLHF. CDR3 bases: TGTGCCAGCTTACCCTGGACACCAGCATATAATTCACCCCTCCACTTT. The whole variable domain, filled in from reference TRBV28 and TRBJ1-6, reads DVKVTQSSRYLVKRTGEKVFLECVQDMDHENMFWYRQDPGLGLRLIYFSYDVKMKEKGDIPEGYSVSREKKERFSLILESASTNQTSMYLCASLPWTPAYNSPLHFGNGTRLTVT.